In this sample, the clone carrying this TCR beta chain turned up once. Sequencing was performed with immunoSEQ multiplex PCR; in TCRdb, only in-frame clones are kept and a portion is missing. The table has 150,000 to 200,000 clones, around 86% seen once; the top ten hold around 3.5%. The germline gives CDR1 SGHKS, CDR2 YYEKEE (reference sequence). With 4 bases removed from V and 3 bases from J, the gap between germline ends came to 16 bases. The CDR3 contains 15 residues. This sample was taken from a study of blood T cell repertoires in COVID-19. The J gene is TRBJ1-2, the V gene TRBV5-5, with D perhaps TRBD1 (5 bases). The sequence was collected from a man between 65 and 85 years old with acute or convalescent COVID-19. Sequences were obtained from peripheral blood. CDR3 region: CASSREPRDHYGYTF. The CDR3 bases are TGTGCCAGCAGCCGGGAGCCAAGGGACCACTATGGCTACACCTTC.